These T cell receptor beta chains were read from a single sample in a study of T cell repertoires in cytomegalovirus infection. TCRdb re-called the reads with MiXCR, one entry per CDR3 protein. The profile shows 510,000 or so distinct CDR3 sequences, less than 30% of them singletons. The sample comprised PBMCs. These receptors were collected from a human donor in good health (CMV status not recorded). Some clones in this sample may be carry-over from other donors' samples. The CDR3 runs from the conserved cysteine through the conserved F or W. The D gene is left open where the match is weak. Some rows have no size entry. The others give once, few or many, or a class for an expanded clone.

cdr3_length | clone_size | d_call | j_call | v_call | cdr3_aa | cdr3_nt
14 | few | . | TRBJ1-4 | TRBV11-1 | CASSRDKANEKLFF | TGTGCCAGCAGCCGGGACAAAGCTAATGAAAAACTGTTTTTT
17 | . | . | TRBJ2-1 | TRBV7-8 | CASSLVGVQSSYNEQFF | TGTGCCAGCAGCTTAGTGGGCGTACAGAGCTCCTACAATGAGCAGTTCTTC
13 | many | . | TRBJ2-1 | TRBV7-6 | CASSLGTHNEQFF | TGTGCCAGCAGCTTAGGGACCCACAATGAGCAGTTCTTC
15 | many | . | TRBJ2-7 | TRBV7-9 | CASSDPMGVTYEQYF | TGTGCCAGCAGCGACCCAATGGGGGTGACCTACGAGCAGTACTTC
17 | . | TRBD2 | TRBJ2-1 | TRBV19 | CASSLDEGLAVYNEQFF | TGTGCCAGTAGTCTTGATGAGGGACTAGCTGTCTACAATGAGCAGTTCTTC
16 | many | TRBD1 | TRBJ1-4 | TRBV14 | CASSRTGGATNEKLFF | TGTGCCAGCAGCCGGACAGGGGGCGCAACTAATGAAAAACTGTTTTTT
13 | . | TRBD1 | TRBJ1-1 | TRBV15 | CATNTGAGTEAFF | TGTGCCACTAATACAGGGGCGGGCACTGAAGCTTTCTTT
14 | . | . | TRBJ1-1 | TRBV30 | CAWSADRRNTEAFF | TGTGCCTGGAGTGCGGACAGAAGGAACACTGAAGCTTTCTTT
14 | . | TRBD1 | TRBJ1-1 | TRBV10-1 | CASSGDRRDTEAFF | TGCGCCAGCAGCGGGGACAGAAGGGACACTGAAGCTTTCTTT
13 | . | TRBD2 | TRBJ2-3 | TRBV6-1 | CAILGREADTQYF | TGTGCCATTCTAGGGAGGGAGGCAGATACGCAGTATTTT
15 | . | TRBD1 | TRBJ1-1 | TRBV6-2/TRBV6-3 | CASSPDRGGYAEAFF | TGTGCCAGCAGTCCCGACAGGGGAGGTTACGCTGAAGCTTTCTTT
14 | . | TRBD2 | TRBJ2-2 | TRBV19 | CASTRTSTAGELFF | TGTGCCAGTACTCGGACTAGCACGGCCGGGGAGCTGTTTTTT
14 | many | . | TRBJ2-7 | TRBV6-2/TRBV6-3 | CASSPDGFLNEQYF | TGTGCCAGCAGTCCCGACGGCTTCTTGAACGAGCAGTACTTC
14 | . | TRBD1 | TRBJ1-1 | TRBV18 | CASYSGQLPTEAFF | TGTGCCAGCTACTCGGGACAGTTACCCACTGAAGCTTTCTTT
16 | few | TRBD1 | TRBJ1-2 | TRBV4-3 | CASSRTSGGSGYGYTF | TGCGCCAGCAGCCGCACGTCAGGGGGCTCCGGCTATGGCTACACCTTC
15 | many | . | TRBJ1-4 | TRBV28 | CASSVRALQSEKLFF | TGTGCCAGCAGTGTCCGGGCCTTACAAAGTGAAAAACTGTTTTTT
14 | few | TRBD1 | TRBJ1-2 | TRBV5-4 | CASSATITGGGYTF | TGTGCCAGCAGCGCCACAATAACAGGGGGCGGCTACACCTTC
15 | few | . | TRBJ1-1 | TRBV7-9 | CASSKDVNRELRAFF | TGTGCCAGCAGCAAAGATGTAAACAGGGAACTCCGAGCTTTCTTT
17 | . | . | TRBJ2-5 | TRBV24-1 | CATSDLGRKGSEETQYF | TGTGCCACCAGTGATTTGGGGCGGAAGGGTTCGGAAGAGACCCAGTACTTC
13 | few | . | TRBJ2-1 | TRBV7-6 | CASSARTDNEQFF | TGTGCCAGCAGCGCCCGGACAGACAATGAGCAGTTCTTC
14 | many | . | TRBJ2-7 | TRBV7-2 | CASSHNTDSYEQYF | TGTGCCAGCAGCCACAACACGGACTCCTACGAGCAGTACTTC
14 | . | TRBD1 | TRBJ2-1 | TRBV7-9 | CASSGGTGGTEQFF | TGTGCCAGCAGCGGAGGGACAGGGGGGACTGAGCAGTTCTTC
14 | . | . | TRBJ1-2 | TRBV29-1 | CSVATGLGNYGYTF | TGCAGCGTAGCTACCGGGCTCGGTAACTATGGCTACACCTTC